Below are 16 T cell receptor beta chains sequenced from a single sample in a study of T-cell reconstitution after alpha-beta-depleted transplantation in children. TCRbeta library preparation incorporated unique molecular identifiers. From the PCR reads, TCRdb called clonotypes with MiXCR, one entry per CDR3 protein. The sample holds more than 85,000 distinct CDR3 sequences, about 6% seen once. The sample in question was PBMCs, mostly from graft donor cells, obtained 60 days after TCRalphabeta/CD19-depleted stem cell transplant. The receptor set was obtained from a female patient between 2 and 15 years old who had a stem cell transplant for Fanconi anemia, so the T cells may come from the graft donor.

This clonotype was recorded at least ten times. The chain combines TRBV5-1 with TRBJ2-2; D unresolved. CDR1 SGHRS and CDR2 YFSETQ come from the germline V gene. The CDR3 runs to 16 residues. Deletions cut 4 bases from V and 2 bases from J, with 15 bases between. The CDR3 loop is CASSGDGRFNTGELFF. The CDR3 DNA reads as TGCGCCAGCAGCGGTGACGGAAGATTCAACACCGGGGAGCTGTTTTTT.

This clonotype was observed many times. The gene calls are TRBV28 and TRBJ2-4; D gene unclear. The CDR3 spans 15 residues. The germline V gene encodes CDR1 MDHEN and CDR2 SYDVKM. The V end was cut by 6 bases, the J end by 1 base, with 13 bases between. CDR3 sequence reads: CASSPEMVAKNIQYF. CDR3 nucleotide sequence: TGTGCCAGCAGCCCTGAAATGGTGGCCAAAAACATTCAGTACTTC.

The table lists this clonotype with many counts. In DNA, the CDR3 is TGTGCCAGCAGCCCCGGACTAGCCCCGAACACCGGGGAGCTGTTTTTT. It codes for CASSPGLAPNTGELFF. V is TRBV7-9 and J is TRBJ2-2; 8 bases are shared with TRBD2. The germline V gene encodes CDR1 SEHNR and CDR2 FQNEAQ (reference sequence). The CDR3 loop spans 16 amino acids. V shed 5 bases, J shed 0 bases, and the junction held 5 bases outside the gene matches.

This clonotype was counted many times. This chain links TRBV12-3 or TRBV12-4 with TRBJ1-1; weak D call: TRBD1 (5 bases). This CDR3 contains 14 residues. The V end lost 6 bases, the J end lost 0 bases, and 11 bases lay between the germline ends. CDR3 DNA: TGTGCCAGCAGCAGGGTTCTAGTGAACACTGAAGCTTTCTTT. Its translation is CASSRVLVNTEAFF.

This clonotype was observed a handful of times. The chain couples TRBV7-9 to TRBJ1-5, with 7 positions matching TRBD1. The V segment lost 5 bases and the J segment 6 bases; nucleotides outside the gene matches: 7. Germline V gene data show CDR1 as SEHNR and CDR2 as FQNEAQ (reference sequence). The CDR3 length is 14 residues. In DNA form, the CDR3 reads TGTGCCAGCAGCCGGACAGGAGCTCCTCAGCCCCAGCATTTT. It is translated as CASSRTGAPQPQHF.

Many counts were recorded for this clonotype. The gene calls are TRBV13 and TRBJ2-3; possibly TRBD1 for D (5 bases). Germline CDR1 PRHDT, CDR2 FYEKMQ (reference sequence). The CDR3 length is 16 residues. With 3 bases removed from V and 2 bases from J, the gap between germline ends came to 15 bases. The CDR3 region has the DNA TGTGCCAGCAGCTTTCAAAGGGGTAGCCCCACAGATACGCAGTATTTT. Translation gives CASSFQRGSPTDTQYF.

This clonotype was counted at least ten times. V and J are TRBV5-1 and TRBJ1-2; TRBD1 is a possible D gene (6 bases). The V end lost 0 bases, the J end lost 3 bases, and 12 bases lay between the germline ends. Germline V gene data show CDR1 as SGHRS and CDR2 as YFSETQ. The CDR3 has 15 residues. The CDR3: CASSLGYRVDYGYTF. CDR3 coding DNA: TGCGCCAGCAGCTTGGGGTACAGGGTGGACTATGGCTACACCTTC.

This clonotype was counted a single time. One junction end does not reproduce the germline sequence, and a read error may be involved. The V gene is TRBV2, the J gene TRBJ2-7; possibly TRBD1 for D (6 bases). CDR3 size: 14 residues. The germline V gene encodes CDR1 SNHLY and CDR2 FYNNEI. The CDR3: CDSSEEGRGWEQYF. The CDR3 DNA sequence: TGTGACAGCAGTGAAGAGGGCAGGGGATGGGAGCAGTACTTC.

This clonotype has a count of ten or more. The genes are TRBV9 and TRBJ2-2; D gene ambiguous. Germline V CDR1 and CDR2: SGDLS, YYNGEE. The CDR3 totals 15 residues. Trimming stripped 0 bases from V and 3 bases from J, with 9 bases between. CDR3 residues: CASSVGSAYTGELFF. The DNA of the CDR3 is TGTGCCAGCAGCGTAGGATCAGCATACACCGGGGAGCTGTTTTTT.

In its sample, this clonotype was seen a few times. The chain carries TRBV27 and TRBJ2-1; the match to TRBD2 covers 10 bases. The CDR3 consists of 13 residues. The junction had 3 bases not matched to a gene; V was cut back by 6 bases and J by 7 bases. CDR1 is MNHEY, CDR2 SMNVEV, per germline (reference sequence). The CDR3: CASRGLAWNEQFF. In DNA, the CDR3 is TGTGCCAGCAGGGGACTAGCGTGGAATGAGCAGTTCTTC.

This clonotype was detected ten times or more. V and J are TRBV10-3 and TRBJ2-2; D remains ambiguous. CDR1 and CDR2 from the germline V gene are ENHRY and SYGVKD. V was cut by 2 bases and J by 1 base, with 8 bases left in between. The CDR3 consists of 15 residues. CDR3 bases: TGTGCCATCAGTGAGAAGTTCGGGAACACCGGGGAGCTGTTTTTT. It encodes CAISEKFGNTGELFF.

This clonotype was recorded at least ten times. V and J are TRBV6-2 or TRBV6-3 and TRBJ2-4; 9 positions match TRBD2. The V gene end was trimmed by 0 bases and the J gene end by 4 bases; junction bases not matched to a gene: 4. The CDR3 spans 16 residues. Germline V gene sequence: CDR1 MNHEY, CDR2 SVGEGT. CDR3 sequence: CASSYSTSGRKNIQYF. As DNA, the CDR3 is TGTGCCAGCAGTTACTCGACTAGCGGCCGAAAAAACATTCAGTACTTC.

This clonotype was picked up many times. The chain uses TRBV3-1 and TRBJ2-1; D ambiguous. The CDR3 sequence is 13 residues long. Germline CDR1 and CDR2: LGHDT and YNNKEL (reference sequence). V was clipped by 1 base and J by 7 bases, with 8 bases between them. CDR3 DNA sequence: TGTGCCAGCAGCCAAGTTCTCGGGAATGAGCAGTTCTTC. It translates to CASSQVLGNEQFF.

This clonotype was seen many times. The chain carries TRBV20-1 and TRBJ2-7; D gene unclear. The CDR3 contains 14 residues. The ends were cut back, 5 bases at V and 0 bases at J, with 14 bases in the middle. Germline V lookup: CDR1 DFQATT, CDR2 SNEGSKA (reference sequence). The CDR3 coding sequence is TGCAGTGCTCCCGCTGTACTGCGCTCCTACGAGCAGTACTTC. It specifies CSAPAVLRSYEQYF.

This clonotype appeared many times. The DNA for the CDR3 is TGCAGTGCTAAACGCGGGACAGGGGCCTACGAGCAGTACTTC. Residues: CSAKRGTGAYEQYF. The chain couples TRBV20-1 to TRBJ2-7, with TRBD1 matching over 10 bases. CDR1 and CDR2 (germline): DFQATT, SNEGSKA (reference sequence). The CDR3 contains 14 residues. Trimming took 4 bases from V and 2 from J; bases not matched to a gene: 5.

This clonotype was seen more than once but under ten times. The chain combines TRBV30 with TRBJ2-3, with D hard to call. The V and J ends lost 7 bases and 7 bases respectively, with 21 bases between them. CDR1 and CDR2 from the germline V gene are GTSNPN and SVGIG (reference sequence). The CDR3 runs to 14 residues. In DNA form, the CDR3 reads TGTGCCTCACAATCAGCAGCCCAGGCCAATACGCAGTATTTT. Amino acids: CASQSAAQANTQYF.